These T cell receptor beta chains were read from a single sample in a study of T cell responses to AZD1222 COVID-19 vaccine. Data came from immunoSEQ multiplex PCR; TCRdb stores just in-frame clones and leaves some out. The sample includes approximately 150,000 clones, just over 90% of them seen just once. This specimen consisted of peripheral blood, obtained on day 0 of AZD1222 vaccination. These receptors were taken from an adult in good health. Each CDR3 is given without its conserved first and last residue. Rows may omit the clone size; those that give it use once, few, many or a size class.

v_call: TRBV2
j_call: TRBJ2-1
clone_size: -
cdr3_aa: ASSVRYRQF

v_call: TRBV5-1
j_call: TRBJ2-7
clone_size: -
cdr3_aa: ASSLEPVTYYEQY

v_call: TRBV28
j_call: TRBJ2-2
clone_size: -
cdr3_aa: ASRRASGRAGELF

v_call: TRBV27
j_call: TRBJ1-3
clone_size: -
cdr3_aa: ASSSGVPGNTIY

v_call: TRBV10-3
j_call: TRBJ2-2
clone_size: once
cdr3_aa: ASRSGGNTGELF

v_call: TRBV5-4
j_call: TRBJ1-5
clone_size: -
cdr3_aa: ASSPDRDQPQH

v_call: TRBV7-9
j_call: TRBJ2-7
clone_size: -
cdr3_aa: ASSFSTGTGSYEQY

v_call: TRBV6-5
j_call: TRBJ1-3
clone_size: -
cdr3_aa: ASRRGPTGNTIY

v_call: TRBV7-9
j_call: TRBJ1-3
clone_size: -
cdr3_aa: ASSPRTGSGNTIY

v_call: TRBV27
j_call: TRBJ2-7
clone_size: -
cdr3_aa: ASSAAGTSGYEQY

v_call: TRBV15
j_call: TRBJ2-7
clone_size: -
cdr3_aa: ATSRGRRLSYEQY

v_call: TRBV6-4
j_call: TRBJ2-1
clone_size: -
cdr3_aa: ASSVRETSGAYNEQF

v_call: TRBV27
j_call: TRBJ2-1
clone_size: -
cdr3_aa: ASSFGLGNEQF

v_call: TRBV4-1
j_call: TRBJ1-4
clone_size: -
cdr3_aa: ASSQADRGSEKLF

v_call: TRBV6-1
j_call: TRBJ2-7
clone_size: -
cdr3_aa: ASSERGVPYEQY

v_call: TRBV18
j_call: TRBJ2-2
clone_size: -
cdr3_aa: ASSPPVGANTGELF

v_call: TRBV6-2/TRBV6-3
j_call: TRBJ1-5
clone_size: -
cdr3_aa: ASSPTTGGSNQPQH

v_call: TRBV6-2/TRBV6-3
j_call: TRBJ2-7
clone_size: -
cdr3_aa: ASSARTSGTRYEQY

v_call: TRBV3-1/TRBV3-2
j_call: TRBJ2-5
clone_size: -
cdr3_aa: ASSPHGTQETQY

v_call: TRBV19
j_call: TRBJ2-7
clone_size: -
cdr3_aa: ASSIGASGRDEQY

v_call: TRBV4-1
j_call: TRBJ2-5
clone_size: -
cdr3_aa: ASSQAGSGRIETQY

v_call: TRBV12-5
j_call: TRBJ2-2
clone_size: -
cdr3_aa: ASGSGQLLNTGELF

v_call: TRBV5-1
j_call: TRBJ1-6
clone_size: -
cdr3_aa: ASSLGLEGSPLH

v_call: TRBV6-1
j_call: TRBJ1-5
clone_size: -
cdr3_aa: ASSEEGNNQPQH

v_call: TRBV2
j_call: TRBJ1-1
clone_size: -
cdr3_aa: ASLTGGYTEAF

v_call: TRBV12-5
j_call: TRBJ2-7
clone_size: few
cdr3_aa: ASGFGTYAYEQY

v_call: TRBV19
j_call: TRBJ2-7
clone_size: -
cdr3_aa: ASSIRSFSSYEQY

v_call: TRBV5-6
j_call: TRBJ1-2
clone_size: -
cdr3_aa: ASSIGTGAYYGYT

v_call: TRBV5-1
j_call: TRBJ2-2
clone_size: -
cdr3_aa: ASSLSGITGELF

v_call: TRBV6-1
j_call: TRBJ2-2
clone_size: -
cdr3_aa: ASSPAGMNTGELF

v_call: TRBV7-8
j_call: TRBJ1-1
clone_size: -
cdr3_aa: ASSLGQGAGTEAF

v_call: TRBV3-1/TRBV3-2
j_call: TRBJ2-1
clone_size: -
cdr3_aa: ASTLLRRGSLNEQF

v_call: TRBV29-1
j_call: TRBJ2-1
clone_size: few
cdr3_aa: SVAAVVGNEQF

v_call: TRBV7-8
j_call: TRBJ2-6
clone_size: -
cdr3_aa: ASSAALQVSGANVLT

v_call: TRBV11-2
j_call: TRBJ2-5
clone_size: -
cdr3_aa: ASSLMASTRWETQY

v_call: TRBV10-3
j_call: TRBJ1-1
clone_size: -
cdr3_aa: AISELGKNTEAF

v_call: TRBV15
j_call: TRBJ2-2
clone_size: -
cdr3_aa: ATSRVGLERVHTGELF

v_call: TRBV5-1
j_call: TRBJ2-1
clone_size: -
cdr3_aa: ASSLAGTSGNPEQF

v_call: TRBV19
j_call: TRBJ1-5
clone_size: -
cdr3_aa: ASQKGQGSNQPQH

v_call: TRBV5-4
j_call: TRBJ2-2
clone_size: -
cdr3_aa: ASSYSPGTLGTGELF

v_call: TRBV3-1/TRBV3-2
j_call: TRBJ1-2
clone_size: -
cdr3_aa: ASSQQDPYGYT

v_call: TRBV30
j_call: TRBJ2-7
clone_size: -
cdr3_aa: AWSAIGSGEQY

v_call: TRBV4-1
j_call: TRBJ1-2
clone_size: -
cdr3_aa: ASSQDQGYGYT

v_call: TRBV4-2
j_call: TRBJ1-1
clone_size: once
cdr3_aa: ASSQDTGAWAEAF

v_call: TRBV5-6
j_call: TRBJ1-3
clone_size: few
cdr3_aa: ASSLEPTAGNTIY

v_call: TRBV19
j_call: TRBJ1-4
clone_size: -
cdr3_aa: ASSETGREKLF

v_call: TRBV2
j_call: TRBJ2-3
clone_size: -
cdr3_aa: ASSEGGGPSDTQY

v_call: TRBV18
j_call: TRBJ2-1
clone_size: -
cdr3_aa: ASSPGLANNEQF

v_call: TRBV12-5
j_call: TRBJ2-7
clone_size: -
cdr3_aa: ASGSRDNPYEQY

v_call: TRBV6-5
j_call: TRBJ1-5
clone_size: -
cdr3_aa: ASRVDRVNQPQH

v_call: TRBV6-5
j_call: TRBJ1-2
clone_size: -
cdr3_aa: ASSPGGENYGYT

v_call: TRBV6-1
j_call: TRBJ2-7
clone_size: -
cdr3_aa: ASSPRDSYEQY

v_call: TRBV5-4
j_call: TRBJ2-3
clone_size: few
cdr3_aa: ASSLETLAGGYSTDTQY

v_call: TRBV19
j_call: TRBJ1-5
clone_size: -
cdr3_aa: ASSLQAYSNQPQH